The rows below give T cell receptor beta chains drawn from one sample of a study of T cells expressing NK-cell markers. TCRdb re-called the 5' RACE reads, yielding one record per CDR3 amino acid sequence without DNA. The sample table includes a few hundred thousand distinct CDR3 sequences. The specimen was blood T cells: a sorted CD56 or NKG2C T cell subset, CD4+ or CD8+ T cells, or bulk PBMC T cells (not recorded which). The receptors were sampled from a man aged 18-70 years in good health. Each CDR3 is given with its conserved first and last residue.

TRBJ1-5 TRBV5-5 CASSLGGAGDGQPQHF
TRBJ1-5 TRBV5-5 CASSLVGGEQPQHF
TRBJ2-3 TRBV7-6 CASSFWASGITDTQYF
TRBJ1-4 TRBV28 CASSFPGAKMGKLFF
TRBJ2-3 TRBV11-2 CASSPGGSGGYTDTQYF
TRBJ1-1 TRBV10-3 CAISESGTPSTEAFF
TRBJ1-1 TRBV25-1 CASSEMAGHPTEAFF
TRBJ2-1 TRBV20-1 CSAGGALDSRNEQFF
TRBJ2-1 TRBV7-9 CASSSLRPGSYNEQFF
TRBJ2-3 TRBV9 CASSVPPQPADTQYF
TRBJ2-1 TRBV24-1 CATSRGQGAVNEQFF
TRBJ2-3 TRBV9 CASSPRTSGTITDTQYF
TRBJ1-4 TRBV18 CASSRTDRGNEKLFF
TRBJ2-4 TRBV11-3 CASSLDPGPTNIQYF
TRBJ1-1 TRBV20-1 CSARDPRTATNTEAFF
TRBJ2-7 TRBV9 CASSVAQGAYYEQYF
TRBJ2-1 TRBV20-1 CSASDRNSYNEQFF
TRBJ1-6 TRBV6-2/TRBV6-3 CASAARTGNSPLHF
TRBJ1-1 TRBV18 CASSPLDTNTEAFF
TRBJ2-3 TRBV24-1 CATSDPGPRGDTQYF
TRBJ2-3 TRBV19 CASSVQGVVADTQYF
TRBJ1-6 TRBV3-1 CASSQDRGQGNSPLHF
TRBJ2-7 TRBV4-2 CASSPALPREQYF
TRBJ2-1 TRBV7-3 CASSLGQGGEQFF
TRBJ2-2 TRBV12-3/TRBV12-4 CASSFPVTPTTGELFF
TRBJ2-2 TRBV12-3/TRBV12-4 CASSRGGRTGELFF
TRBJ1-1 TRBV14 CASSQDNRRSSWTEAFF
TRBJ1-5 TRBV6-5 CASSYSGGDNQPQHF
TRBJ1-2 TRBV20-1 CSASTLDRAYDYGYTF
TRBJ1-6 TRBV12-3/TRBV12-4 CASSPLGSSYNSPLHF
TRBJ1-4 TRBV29-1 CSVGAGVYEKLFF
TRBJ2-1 TRBV7-9 CASSRGGGRINEQFF
TRBJ2-5 TRBV18 CASSPWAQAQRGRQETQYF
TRBJ1-2 TRBV19 CASSMAFNGYTF
TRBJ2-2 TRBV21-1 CASIWTGGPISSTGELFF
TRBJ2-6 TRBV20-1 CSASPWGQGSVAGANVLTF
TRBJ1-2 TRBV10-3 CAISESGSTNYGYTF
TRBJ2-1 TRBV29-1 CSVTSRFLYEQFF
TRBJ2-1 TRBV6-5 CASSYFPTGVNEQFF
TRBJ2-3 TRBV5-6 CASSSRRSRDTQYF